The entry below describes one TCR beta chain. Its recognized antigen is unknown. No base quality values were provided; no much bigger clone lies one nucleotide off. The sample belongs to a study of graft-versus-host responses after intestinal transplantation (dated by TCRdb to about 2021). Regarding the study in general: Multivisceral, liver-intestinal, or isolated intestinal transplants were received by the recipients. Alloreactive clones were identified by sequencing pre-transplant mixed lymphocyte reaction products and comparing these products with unstimulated pre-transplant donor and recipient T cells. Every recipient was given anti-thymocyte globulin induction, followed by approximately 3 years of maintenance tacrolimus and steroids. After intestinal transplantation, graft-versus-host and host-versus-graft alloreactive T cell clones in the graft, circulation and bone marrow were tracked using bulk TCR-beta CDR3 sequencing. Donor T cell macrochimerism was defined as a peak of at least 4% donor T cells among recipient peripheral blood mononuclear cells. Rather than being sequenced by the commercial service, samples from a few later patients were sequenced in-house on an Illumina MiSeq and processed with MiXCR. The cohort enrolled under 30 intestinal transplant recipients, one of whom was a retransplant, and a few patients without pretransplant specimens were excluded. Results the study describes overall, beyond this receptor: The relatively low number and heterogeneity of intestinal transplant patients limited the conclusions. GvH clones turned up in recipient bone marrow, with some appearing earlier in ileal mucosa or blood, a pattern consistent with an intestinal mucosal origin. Peak levels of circulating GvH clones were associated with declines in HvG clones early after transplant. In patients with donor T cell macrochimerism, the allografts had high GvH to HvG T cell clonal ratios.

The method was the immunoSEQ multiplex PCR assay. For most patients, genomic DNA was subjected to high-throughput TCR-beta CDR3 sequencing by Adaptive Biotechnologies. Turning to the authors' computational methods: Adaptive's ImmunoSEQ software was the source of the TCR sequencing data for over 15 patients, while a few other patients were processed with MiXCR and VDJtools. CDR3 nucleotide sequences shared between donor and recipient were removed because their origin could not be assigned. At least 2-fold expansion over unstimulated cells and a minimum CFSE-low frequency of 0.002% (template counts) or 0.001% (read counts) were required for clones to be classified as alloreactive. Clones detected in sequenced pre-transplant spleen, lymph node, or MLR CFSE-low populations of the donor or recipient were defined as mappable. Cumulative frequency of alloreactive clones was calculated as a percentage of all sequences weighted by copy number. The clones in this table, taken by TCRdb from immuneACCESS, are in-frame only. Not every clone is retained; where verified, under half of the shortfall comes from an unresolved V gene, and the cause of the rest is unknown. For V, J and clone size, that table is used; D and trimming come from the DNA. This sample lists about 40,000 clones; 75% to 95% were detected once. In total, the top ten clones hold over 2% of the sample.

Blood samples were collected up to 4 times in the first month after transplant and then at least monthly when available. From a lookup of the germline V gene, CDR1 and CDR2 are MNHNS and SASEGT. V ends up 7 bases short and J 5 bases short, with an unmatched junction base count of 6. The CDR3 contains 14 residues, cysteine and phenylalanine counted. Only CDR3 DNA is held: 42 bases, read in frame from base 1. Specimen: PBMCs, collected 300 to 320 days after intestinal transplant. This receptor was taken from a human patient who received an intestinal transplant, so some T cells may come from the graft donor. Recombination linked TRBV6-1 to TRBJ1-2; TRBD1 agrees with 11 junctional bases. For the CDR3, the sequence is CASKQGQGVYGYTF. Here is the DNA: TGTGCCAGCAAACAGGGACAGGGGGTATATGGCTACACCTTC.